Presented here are 24 T cell receptor beta chains from one specimen sequenced in a study of control samples from healthy donors and cancer patients (dated by TCRdb to about 2020). The library was obtained by the immunoSEQ multiplex PCR assay. Held by TCRdb, this immuneACCESS table contains in-frame sequences only and omits some clones. Under half of the omission traces to an unresolved V gene where checked; the cause of the rest is unknown. The sample includes approximately 140,000 clones, with roughly 89% observed a single time. The top ten clonotypes cover about 10% of the sample. Material for sequencing was blood. The source is a man under 40 in good health.

A single count supports this clone. The CDR3 is CASRGVLVAKNIQYF. The CDR3 DNA reads TGTGCCAGCAGGGGGGTCCTTGTAGCCAAAAACATTCAGTACTTC. The rearrangement links TRBV2 to TRBJ2-4; D could derive from TRBD1 or TRBD2 (5 bases each). Germline values: CDR1 SNHLY, CDR2 FYNNEI. Trimming shortened V by 6 bases and J by 0 bases, and 12 bases separated the two germline ends. This CDR3 contains 15 residues.

The chain links TRBV5-6 to TRBJ2-5, with TRBD1 matching 12 bases. The CDR3 is 15 residues long. The germline CDR1 and CDR2 sequences are SGHDT and YYEEEE. Trimming removed 4 bases from V and 4 bases from J; junction bases left unmatched: 5. CDR3 protein: CASSAGTGGRETQYF. Here the CDR3 DNA reads TGTGCCAGCAGCGCTGGGACAGGGGGCCGAGAGACCCAGTACTTC.

The gene calls are TRBV14 and TRBJ2-1; D gene unclear. Between the trimmed V and J ends, which lost 1 base and 4 bases, there was a span of 5 bases. The V gene's germline CDR1 is SGHDN and CDR2 FVKESK. The CDR3 is 13 residues long. CDR3 residues: CASSQAEYNEQFF. Written as DNA, the CDR3 is TGTGCCAGCAGCCAAGCCGAATACAATGAGCAGTTCTTC.

The CDR3 DNA reads TGCGCCAGCAGTGTGGACAGGGCCTACGAGCAGTACTTC. Protein product: CASSVDRAYEQYF. The V gene is TRBV10-1, the J gene TRBJ2-7; 8 bases are shared with TRBD1. CDR1 and CDR2 (germline): WNHNN, SYGVQD (reference sequence). J gave up 2 bases and V 4 bases, and 1 base lay outside the gene matches. CDR3 length equals 13 residues.

The chain links TRBV27 to TRBJ1-5, with TRBD1 matching over 9 bases. V dropped 10 bases and J dropped 1; count of bases not matched to a gene: 17. Per germline, CDR1 MNHEY and CDR2 SMNVEV (reference sequence). The CDR3 length is 18 residues. CDR3 nucleotide sequence: TGTGCCATCCACCTCCGGGACAGGGAGGGTCGGAGCAATCAGCCCCAGCATTTT. Translated: CAIHLRDREGRSNQPQHF.

The count of this clone is one. This sequence joins TRBV28 and TRBJ1-5; D is perhaps TRBD1 (5 bases). The V and J ends lost 6 bases and 2 bases respectively, with 14 bases between them. CDR1 is MDHEN, CDR2 SYDVKM, per germline. The CDR3 contains 15 residues. The CDR3 DNA reads as TGTGCCAGCAGACCCATGGGGCAGGGCAATCAGCCCCAGCATTTT. Its protein product is CASRPMGQGNQPQHF.

V usage is TRBV2 and J usage is TRBJ1-5, with 9 bases that match TRBD1. The germline V gene has CDR1 SNHLY and CDR2 FYNNEI. The CDR3 consists of 18 residues. Trimming removed 4 bases from V and 6 bases from J; junction bases left unmatched: 16. The CDR3 sequence: CASSVHSRGQGVLQPQHF. CDR3 in DNA: TGTGCCAGCAGTGTACATTCCCGGGGACAGGGAGTTCTTCAGCCCCAGCATTTT. Full variable domain (missing parts from reference TRBV2 and TRBJ1-5): EPEVTQTPSHQVTQMGQEVILRCVPISNHLYFYWYRQILGQKVEFLVSFYNNEISEKSEIFDDQFSVERPDGSNFTLKIRSTKLEDSAMYFCASSVHSRGQGVLQPQHFGDGTRLSIL.

This sequence joins TRBV7-2 and TRBJ2-6, with a weak D call TRBD1 (6 bases). Germline V gives CDR1 SGHTA, CDR2 FQGNSA. The V end lost 5 bases, the J end lost 0 bases, and 11 bases lay between the germline ends. The CDR3 extends over 16 amino acids. CDR3 DNA: TGTGCCAGCAGCCCGGAGACAGGCTCTGGGGCCAACGTCCTGACTTTC. Its translation: CASSPETGSGANVLTF.

This clone was detected once. CDR3 sequence reads: CASRTEIYEQYF. The CDR3 coding sequence is TGTGCCAGCAGGACGGAGATCTACGAGCAGTACTTC. The chain has TRBV7-2 and TRBJ2-7; D not resolved. The germline CDR1 and CDR2 sequences are SGHTA and FQGNSA. The CDR3 runs 12 residues. V lost 6 bases and J lost 3, with 9 bases in between.

The CDR3 loop reads CASSLASTGGYGYTF. The CDR3 DNA reads as TGTGCCAGCAGCTTAGCTTCCACAGGGGGCTATGGCTACACCTTC. V usage is TRBV7-2 and J usage is TRBJ1-2, with 8 bases lining up with TRBD1. Germline assignment: CDR1 SGHTA and CDR2 FQGNSA. The V gene end was trimmed by 0 bases and the J gene end by 4 bases; junction bases not matched to a gene: 4. The CDR3 is 15 amino acids. Variable domain in full (rest from reference TRBV7-2 and TRBJ1-2): GAGVSQSPSNKVTEKGKDVELRCDPISGHTALYWYRQSLGQGLEFLIYFQGNSAPDKSGLPSDRFSAERTGGSVSTLTIQRTQQEDSAVYLCASSLASTGGYGYTFGSGTRLTVV.

The rearrangement uses TRBV28 and TRBJ2-1; D tentatively fits TRBD1 or TRBD2 (5 bases each). V was pared by 2 bases and J by 5 bases, with 16 bases between. The germline CDR1 and CDR2 sequences are MDHEN and SYDVKM. The CDR3 consists of 16 residues. The CDR3 reads CASSLTGQGTHNEQFF. The CDR3 bases are TGTGCCAGCAGTTTAACGGGGCAGGGAACGCACAATGAGCAGTTCTTC.

The rearrangement joins TRBV30 to TRBJ2-3, with a weak D call TRBD1 (6 bases). Germline values: CDR1 GTSNPN, CDR2 SVGIG (reference sequence). The ends were cut back, 2 bases at V and 2 bases at J, with 11 bases in the middle. This CDR3 has 14 residues. The CDR3 loop is CAWSRGGNTDTQYF. CDR3 sequence (DNA): TGTGCCTGGAGTCGAGGGGGTAACACAGATACGCAGTATTTT.

The genes are TRBV18 and TRBJ2-5; 7 nucleotides match TRBD1. This CDR3 region has 17 residues. V lost 1 base and J lost 5; bases outside the gene matches: 13. Germline assignment: CDR1 KGHSH and CDR2 LQKENI. The CDR3 loop is CASSPRSLQGRKETQYF. CDR3 DNA sequence: TGTGCCAGCTCACCACGTTCCCTACAGGGGAGAAAGGAGACCCAGTACTTC.

The chain combines TRBV11-2 with TRBJ2-7; D perhaps matches TRBD2 (5 bases). Germline assignment: CDR1 SGHAT and CDR2 FQNNGV. Trimming removed 3 bases from V and 6 bases from J, with 6 bases in between. The CDR3 runs 11 residues. CDR3 coding DNA: TGTGCCAGCAGCTTCGGGGTCGAGCAGTACTTC. Translation gives CASSFGVEQYF.

The CDR3 nucleotides read TGTGCCAGAAGCTATAGCGGGAGCGTTTCAGATACGCAGTATTTT. It codes for CARSYSGSVSDTQYF. V usage is TRBV5-3 and J usage is TRBJ2-3; 9 bases fit TRBD2. TRBV5-3 is noted as an ORF with a role that remains uncertain. CDR3 size: 15 residues. J lost 4 bases, V lost 3 bases, and 6 bases had no gene match.

The chain has TRBV6-1 and TRBJ2-5; 14 nucleotides agree with TRBD2. After removal of 4 bases from V and 3 bases from J, the junction contained 7 bases not matched to a gene. The CDR3 covers 17 residues. Germline CDR1 MNHNS, CDR2 SASEGT. The CDR3 reads CASSGGTSGRVEETQYF. CDR3 bases: TGTGCCAGCAGTGGAGGGACTAGCGGGAGAGTGGAAGAGACCCAGTACTTC.

The chain employs TRBV27 and TRBJ2-4; D remains unclear. This CDR3 spans 16 amino acids. V lost 5 bases and J 0 bases, leaving 14 bases between the germline ends. The germline V gene has CDR1 MNHEY and CDR2 SMNVEV (reference sequence). CDR3 DNA sequence: TGTGCCAGCAGTCTCGACGGATACCTAGCCAAAAACATTCAGTACTTC. This sequence encodes CASSLDGYLAKNIQYF.

This chain joins TRBV28 and TRBJ2-4; 8 bases line up with TRBD1. The CDR3 runs 15 residues. V shed 4 bases and J 5 bases; nucleotides not matched to a gene: 7. Germline assignment: CDR1 MDHEN and CDR2 SYDVKM. CDR3 sequence reads: CASSSSGGLENIQYF. The CDR3 DNA reads as TGTGCCAGCAGTTCATCAGGGGGCTTGGAAAACATTCAGTACTTC.

The V and J genes are TRBV3-1 (or the pseudogene TRBV3-2) and TRBJ2-7; D remains unclear. V was pared by 0 bases and J by 7 bases, with 10 bases between. CDR1 is LGHDT and CDR2 is YNNKEL in the germline V gene (reference sequence). The CDR3 is made up of 13 amino acids. This CDR3 is CASSQDRLAEQYF. As DNA, the CDR3 is TGTGCCAGCAGCCAAGATCGTTTGGCGGAGCAGTACTTC.

The gene calls are TRBV6-2 or TRBV6-3 and TRBJ2-7; TRBD2 is a possible D gene (6 bases). V lost 2 bases, J lost 5 bases, and 19 bases lay in between. CDR1 and CDR2 from the germline V gene are MNHEY and SVGEGT. The CDR3 runs to 16 residues. CDR3 nucleotide sequence: TGTGCCAGCAGTTACAAACCTTTCGGGAGTGTGAACGAGCAGTACTTC. Its translation is CASSYKPFGSVNEQYF.

This rearrangement joins TRBV29-1 to TRBJ1-2; the D is unclear. V lost 0 bases to trimming and J lost 8 bases, with 19 bases between them. The CDR3 extends over 15 amino acids. Germline V gene data show CDR1 as SQVTM and CDR2 as ANQGSEA. The CDR3 here is CSVEDRRAQLGGYTF. CDR3 bases: TGCAGCGTTGAAGATCGGCGGGCCCAGCTAGGAGGCTACACCTTC.

This clone was detected only once. The chain uses TRBV7-8 and TRBJ2-5, with D possibly being TRBD1 (6 bases). In germline, CDR1 is SGHVS, CDR2 FQNEAQ. Deletions cut 3 bases from V and 1 base from J, with 12 bases between. The CDR3 spans 15 residues. CDR3 in amino acids: CASSFVTGFQETQYF. The CDR3 bases are TGTGCCAGCAGCTTCGTTACAGGGTTCCAAGAGACCCAGTACTTC.

The chain combines TRBV9 with TRBJ2-1, with 7 positions matching TRBD2. CDR1 SGDLS and CDR2 YYNGEE come from the germline V gene. Trimming removed 0 bases from V and 5 bases from J; junction bases left unmatched: 11. This CDR3 is built from 17 residues. The CDR3 bases are TGTGCCAGCAGCGTAGAACCCCAGGCGGGAGTTCACAATGAGCAGTTCTTC. Encoded protein: CASSVEPQAGVHNEQFF. Full variable domain (remainder filled in from reference TRBV9 and TRBJ2-1): DSGVTQTPKHLITATGQRVTLRCSPRSGDLSVYWYQQSLDQGLQFLIQYYNGEERAKGNILERFSAQQFPDLHSELNLSSLELGDSALYFCASSVEPQAGVHNEQFFGPGTRLTVL.

A note on this clone: Other DNA sequences in this specimen translate into the identical CDR3. This sequence joins TRBV9 and TRBJ1-1; D unclear. From germline, CDR1 is SGDLS and CDR2 YYNGEE. This CDR3 is built from 13 residues. V dropped 2 bases and J dropped 2 bases, with 7 bases sitting between them. The CDR3 DNA is TGTGCCAGCAGCGTGGCAGCTAACACTGAAGCTTTCTTT. Its translation is CASSVAANTEAFF.